Below, 20 T cell receptor beta chains from the same sample are listed, as sequenced in a study of T-cell memory formation after mild COVID-19. TCRdb reprocessed the 5' RACE reads via MiXCR and lists one record per CDR3 protein. The profile shows 540,000 or so distinct CDR3 sequences, about a fifth of them singletons. The specimen was PBMCs or a T cell subset sorted from them (not recorded which). The source of these receptors is an adult woman who had mild COVID-19 (a few samples of this study predate the infection). Cell type and time point are not known.

In its sample, this clonotype was seen many times. The chain carries TRBV5-5 and TRBJ2-1, with D possibly being TRBD2 (5 bases). The CDR3 is 17 residues long. V lost 1 base to trimming and J lost 1 base, with 15 bases between them. Germline V gene lookup returns CDR1 SGHKS and CDR2 YYEKEE (reference sequence). The CDR3 is CASSLYAGLKSYNEQFF. The CDR3 DNA sequence: TGTGCCAGCAGCTTGTATGCGGGTCTAAAGTCCTACAATGAGCAGTTCTTC.

The chain combines TRBV12-3 or TRBV12-4 with TRBJ1-4; 9 bases fit TRBD1. The CDR3 runs to 14 residues. Trimming removed 5 bases from V and 7 bases from J; junction bases left unmatched: 5. The CDR3 coding sequence is TGTGCCAGCAGTATACAGGGGGCGCCTGAAAAACTGTTTTTT. Its protein product is CASSIQGAPEKLFF.

V is TRBV11-2 and J is TRBJ2-7; D is unclear. Trimming cost V 0 bases and J 0 bases, with 6 bases left between them. The CDR3 is 14 residues long. In germline, CDR1 is SGHAT, CDR2 FQNNGV. CDR3 in DNA: TGTGCCAGCAGCTTAGATCCCGACTCCTACGAGCAGTACTTC. Translated, it gives CASSLDPDSYEQYF.

The chain carries TRBV6-1 and TRBJ1-1; TRBD1 agrees at 8 bases. V gave up 1 base and J gave up 5 bases; unmatched junction bases: 6. Per the germline V gene, CDR1 is MNHNS and CDR2 is SASEGT. The CDR3 is 15 amino acids. CDR3 residues: CASSEGGTGRTEAFF. For the CDR3, the DNA is TGTGCCAGCAGTGAAGGTGGGACAGGACGAACTGAAGCTTTCTTT.

The table lists this clonotype with many counts. This chain connects TRBV7-8 to TRBJ1-4, with 8 positions matching TRBD1. V dropped 1 base and J dropped 6; count of bases not matched to a gene: 4. The CDR3 runs 15 residues. Germline CDR1 is SGHVS and CDR2 is FQNEAQ. The chain's CDR3 is CASSLVGTGDEKLFF. CDR3 DNA sequence: TGTGCCAGCAGCTTAGTAGGGACAGGCGATGAAAAACTGTTTTTT.

The chain recombines TRBV9 with TRBJ2-3; TRBD2 agrees at 8 bases. The CDR3 has 15 amino acids. The V segment lost 4 bases and the J segment 2 bases; nucleotides outside the gene matches: 6. Germline CDR1 reads SGDLS; CDR2 reads YYNGEE. CDR3 protein: CASSQAGAPTDTQYF. Written as DNA, the CDR3 is TGTGCCAGCAGCCAAGCGGGGGCCCCCACAGATACGCAGTATTTT.

This chain's CDR3 is CASSLGGDSGISPLHF. CDR3 sequence (DNA): TGTGCCAGCAGCTTAGGTGGAGACTCCGGTATTTCACCCCTCCACTTT. The rearrangement links TRBV7-9 to TRBJ1-6; D gene ambiguous. CDR3 length: 16 residues. Trimming left V 1 base short and J 9 bases short, with 16 bases between. In germline, CDR1 is SEHNR, CDR2 FQNEAQ (reference sequence).

This clonotype was detected only a few times. J is TRBJ2-3 and V is TRBV5-1, with TRBD1 identical over 8 bases. There are 15 residues in the CDR3. Losses at the gene ends were 2 bases for V and 5 bases for J; bases not matched to a gene: 7. Germline lookup yields CDR1 SGHRS and CDR2 YFSETQ. CDR3 sequence (DNA): TGCGCCAGCAGCTTAGGGGGACAGGTGGAAGATACGCAGTATTTT. Translating it yields CASSLGGQVEDTQYF. Supplemented by reference TRBV5-1 and TRBJ2-3, the full variable domain reads KAGVTQTPRYLIKTRGQQVTLSCSPISGHRSVSWYQQTPGQGLQFLFEYFSETQRNKGNFPGRFSGRQFSNSRSEMNVSTLELGDSALYLCASSLGGQVEDTQYFGPGTRLTVL.

The J gene is TRBJ2-5, the V gene TRBV2, with 8 bases that match TRBD1. This CDR3 is built from 12 residues. The germline CDR1 and CDR2 sequences are SNHLY and FYNNEI. Losses at the gene ends were 6 bases for V and 7 bases for J; bases not matched to a gene: 4. The CDR3 here is CASRPQGATQYF. The CDR3 region has the DNA TGTGCCAGCAGGCCCCAGGGGGCGACCCAGTACTTC.

This clonotype was recorded a few times. This chain uses TRBV12-3 or TRBV12-4 with TRBJ2-4; D is unclear. CDR3 size: 13 residues. V lost 3 bases and J 5 bases, leaving 8 bases between the germline ends. CDR3 amino acids: CASSLWAENIQYF. The DNA for the CDR3 is TGTGCCAGCAGTTTGTGGGCGGAAAACATTCAGTACTTC.

This clonotype was counted a few times. The chain combines TRBV7-6 with TRBJ1-1; D ambiguous. The germline V gene has CDR1 SGHVS and CDR2 FNYEAQ. Trimming stripped 5 bases from V and 6 bases from J, with 13 bases between. This CDR3 has 13 amino acids. The chain's CDR3 is CASSRQEESEAFF. CDR3 nucleotides: TGTGCCAGCAGCCGACAAGAGGAGTCTGAAGCTTTCTTT.

The chain joins TRBV6-5 to TRBJ2-2; D uncertain. Germline-derived CDR1 and CDR2 are MNHEY and SVGAGI. This CDR3 region has 14 residues. V dropped 6 bases and J dropped 0 bases, with 8 bases sitting between them. The DNA for the CDR3 is TGTGCCAGCAGGGTAACAGCGAACACCGGGGAGCTGTTTTTT. It codes for CASRVTANTGELFF.

The CDR3 here is CASSRQAGGWQETQYF. In DNA form, the CDR3 reads TGTGCCAGCAGTCGACAAGCGGGAGGGTGGCAAGAGACCCAGTACTTC. The rearrangement joins TRBV6-5 to TRBJ2-5; 10 bases map to TRBD2. Germline-derived CDR1 and CDR2 are MNHEY and SVGAGI. CDR3 length: 16 residues. The trim removed 5 bases at V and 2 bases at J, leaving 8 bases unmatched.

The chain has TRBV12-3 or TRBV12-4 and TRBJ1-6; maybe TRBD1 (6 bases). V was shortened by 7 bases and J by 2 bases, with 12 bases between the two germline ends. The CDR3 contains 15 residues. CDR3 region: CASKIGTPYNSPLHF. Written as DNA, the CDR3 is TGTGCCAGCAAGATAGGGACACCCTATAATTCACCCCTCCACTTT.

The chain couples TRBV11-3 to TRBJ2-4; 10 bases match TRBD1. Germline V gene sequence: CDR1 SGHNT, CDR2 YENEEA. The V segment lost 5 bases and the J segment 7 bases; nucleotides outside the gene matches: 8. CDR3 size: 15 residues. CDR3 nucleotides: TGTGCCAGCAGCATGGACAGGGGGTCGGCGAACATTCAGTACTTC. As protein: CASSMDRGSANIQYF.

CDR3 DNA: TGTGCCAGCAGTTACTCGGGCAGGAGAGGTGCCACTGAAGCTTTCTTT. Its protein is CASSYSGRRGATEAFF. V is TRBV6-2 or TRBV6-3 and J is TRBJ1-1; D not resolved. This CDR3 is built from 16 residues. Trimming took off 0 bases at V and 4 bases at J, with 15 bases between the two ends. The germline gives CDR1 MNHEY, CDR2 SVGEGT.

In this sample, this clonotype turned up a few times. The rearrangement uses TRBV7-2 and TRBJ2-7; 7 bases fit TRBD2. Germline V gene sequence: CDR1 SGHTA, CDR2 FQGNSA. This CDR3 contains 17 residues. V lost 3 bases to trimming and J lost 5 bases; unmatched junction nucleotides: 16. CDR3 protein: CASSFPPLAVGTNEQYF. CDR3 in DNA: TGTGCCAGCAGCTTCCCCCCTCTAGCGGTCGGGACTAACGAGCAGTACTTC.

This clonotype was recorded only once. The chain is built from TRBV24-1 and TRBJ2-3, with 7 bases that match TRBD2. The germline gives CDR1 KGHDR, CDR2 SFDVKD. J lost 4 bases, V lost 0 bases, and 12 bases had no gene match. This CDR3 comprises 18 residues. Written as DNA, the CDR3 is TGTGCCACCAGTGATTTGGCCCGAGGGGCGGGAGAACCAGATACGCAGTATTTT. This translates into CATSDLARGAGEPDTQYF.

This clonotype was counted only a few times. This chain joins TRBV7-3 and TRBJ2-3; 8 bases align to TRBD2. CDR3 length equals 18 residues. CDR1 and CDR2 (germline): SGHTA, FQGTGA. With V trimmed by 2 bases and J by 4 bases, 14 bases remained unmatched. In nucleotides, the CDR3 is TGTGCCAGCAGCTTAGGAGGGGTCCAGCGGGGGATCTCAGATACGCAGTATTTT. This sequence encodes CASSLGGVQRGISDTQYF.

V usage is TRBV24-1 and J usage is TRBJ2-1, with 10 bases identical to TRBD1. Germline V gives CDR1 KGHDR, CDR2 SFDVKD. The V and J ends lost 5 bases and 5 bases, in that order; junction bases with no gene match: 5. The CDR3 extends over 15 amino acids. Here the CDR3 reads CATSAAGTGDNEQFF. CDR3 sequence (DNA): TGTGCCACCAGTGCAGCCGGGACAGGGGACAATGAGCAGTTCTTC.